This TCR beta chain was sequenced for a study of blood T cell repertoires in COVID-19. Across the study: Material from acute and convalescent COVID-19 was sourced from the United States, Italy and Spain. T cells, B-cell-depleted T cells, or PBMCs supplied cDNA or gDNA.

The repertoire was sequenced with immunoSEQ multiplex PCR; TCRdb's copy has only in-frame clones and lacks some. This sample yields about 280,000 clones, of which around nine tenths are seen a single time; about 8.8% belongs to the top ten. This receptor was obtained from a man aged 35-49 years with active or convalescent COVID-19. Sequenced sample: peripheral blood.

The CDR3 nucleotides are TGTGCCAGCAGCGGAGAGGCCCACACTGAAGCTTTCTTT. Protein sequence: CASSGEAHTEAFF. This chain connects TRBV3-1 (or the pseudogene TRBV3-2) to TRBJ1-1, with unresolved D. V gave up 5 bases and J gave up 3 bases, with 10 bases separating them. This CDR3 is built from 13 residues. CDR1 and CDR2 from the germline V gene are LGHDT and YNNKEL (reference sequence).